This T cell receptor (beta chain) was sequenced for a study of blood T cell repertoires in COVID-19. Study details: Sample material is recorded as cDNA or gDNA derived from T cells, B-cell-depleted T cells, or PBMCs.

Trimming left V 2 bases short and J 1 base short, with 9 bases between. The germline V gene has CDR1 SQVTM and CDR2 ANQGSEA. The CDR3 is 14 amino acids. Produced via immunoSEQ multiplex PCR; TCRdb's table is partial and in-frame only. The table lists around 270,000 clones, 75% to 90% of them singletons, with about 4.2% in the top ten. V usage is TRBV29-1 and J usage is TRBJ2-1; no clear D. Sequenced: peripheral blood. The clonotype comes from a man aged 40-49 years with acute or convalescent COVID-19. This CDR3 is CSVEPRSSYNEQFF. As DNA, the CDR3 is TGCAGCGTTGAACCTAGGAGTTCCTACAATGAGCAGTTCTTC.